One T cell receptor (beta chain) is described in this entry. The germline V and J ends were trimmed by 0 bases and 3 bases, with 14 bases remaining between them. Looked up from germline, CDR1 is MNHNS and CDR2 is SASEGT. This CDR3 is built from 16 residues. The protocol was immunoSEQ multiplex PCR, while the TCRdb copy is restricted to in-frame clones and leaves out a portion. The data hold about 55,000 clones, with about 96% observed a single time. This sample was included in a study of control samples from healthy donors and cancer patients. J is TRBJ1-2 and V is TRBV6-1; maybe TRBD1 (6 bases). The sequenced sample consisted of blood. The clonotype originates from a woman aged 18-29 years in good health. CDR3 in amino acids: CASSEAFAGVDYGYTF. The CDR3, as DNA: TGTGCCAGCAGTGAAGCGTTCGCAGGGGTGGACTATGGCTACACCTTC.